This T cell receptor (beta chain) was obtained from a study of molecular identifiers for immune sequencing clone quantification. The authors sorted naive CD8 T cells as CD8+CD4-CCR7+CD45RA+. Preparation methods for the bulk TCR libraries were those previously described, with listed TCR primers. From the PCR reads, TCRdb called clonotypes with MiXCR, one entry per CDR3 protein. The sample consists of 400,000 to 600,000 distinct CDR3 sequences, roughly 25% of them appearing once. J gave up 6 bases and V 0 bases, and 13 bases lay outside the gene matches. This CDR3 has 18 residues. The germline V gene has CDR1 SGHDT and CDR2 YYEEEE.

This TCR derives from a human donor in good health. Some libraries in this study had Jurkat cell RNA spiked in. Sequenced input: naive CD8+ T cells from blood, with Jurkat cell RNA spiked in. Subset specified: FACS-sorted CD8+CD4-CCR7+CD45RA+ naive T cells. The chain carries TRBV5-6 and TRBJ2-3, with 10 bases that match TRBD2. CDR3 amino acids: CASSLEVRPSGSGDTQYF. CDR3 in DNA: TGTGCCAGCAGCTTGGAAGTTCGTCCTAGCGGGAGTGGGGATACGCAGTATTTT.